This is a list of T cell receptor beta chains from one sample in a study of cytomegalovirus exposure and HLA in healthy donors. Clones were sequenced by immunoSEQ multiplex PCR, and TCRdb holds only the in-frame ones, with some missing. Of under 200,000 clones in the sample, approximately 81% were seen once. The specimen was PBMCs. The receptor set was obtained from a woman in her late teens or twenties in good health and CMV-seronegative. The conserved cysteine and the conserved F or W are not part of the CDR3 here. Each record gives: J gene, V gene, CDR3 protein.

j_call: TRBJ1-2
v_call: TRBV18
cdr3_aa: ASSPGQGNGYT

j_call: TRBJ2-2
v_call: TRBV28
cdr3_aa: ASSSSGLAGGRDTGELF

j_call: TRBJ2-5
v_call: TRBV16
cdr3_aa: ASSQPEREGRETQY

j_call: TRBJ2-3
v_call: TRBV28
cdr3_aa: ASLPAGQFKTDTQY

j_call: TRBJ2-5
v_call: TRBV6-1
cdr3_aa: ASRGSQRETQY

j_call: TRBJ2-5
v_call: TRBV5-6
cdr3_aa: ASSLAETQY

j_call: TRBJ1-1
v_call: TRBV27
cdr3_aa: ASWRSTEAF

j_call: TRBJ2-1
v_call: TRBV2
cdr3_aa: AAGGRVNFYNEQF

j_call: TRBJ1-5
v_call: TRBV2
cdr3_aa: ASIEGEDQPQH

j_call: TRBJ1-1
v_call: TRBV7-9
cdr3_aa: ASSQWDRVTEAF

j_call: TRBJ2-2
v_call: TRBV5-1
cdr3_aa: ASSSGQGTKLTGELF

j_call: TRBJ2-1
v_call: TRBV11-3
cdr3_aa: ASSSGLAGRDNEQF